Each of the 28 T cell receptor beta chains below was sequenced from the same sample in a study of T cell repertoires in cytomegalovirus infection. These receptors' targets are unknown. TCRdb reanalysed the reads using MiXCR and keeps one entry per CDR3 protein. The data hold just under 500,000 distinct CDR3 sequences, with around a third observed a single time. Sequencing used cultured PBMCs, obtained from culture after CMV antigen stimulation. Receptors originate from a human donor in good health (CMV status not recorded). Some clones in this sample may be carry-over from other donors' samples.

This clonotype was detected a few times. Here the CDR3 DNA reads TGCGCCAGCAGCCAAGGACAGGGGAAAGATGAAAAACTGTTTTTT. Protein sequence: CASSQGQGKDEKLFF. This chain connects TRBV4-3 to TRBJ1-4; 8 bases match TRBD1. The CDR3 runs to 15 residues. Trimming took 1 base from V and 6 from J; bases not matched to a gene: 4. CDR1 is LGHNA, CDR2 YSLEER, per germline.

The chain combines TRBV6-6 with TRBJ2-1; 7 positions match TRBD2. The length of the CDR3 is 16 residues. Trimming at V came to 0 bases and at J to 8 bases, leaving 10 bases not matched to a gene. The germline V gene has CDR1 MNHNY and CDR2 SVGAGI (reference sequence). Here the CDR3 reads CASSYSEVAGIYEQFF. DNA of the CDR3: TGTGCCAGCAGTTACTCGGAGGTAGCGGGCATTTATGAGCAGTTCTTC.

Only one count was recorded for this clonotype. The rearrangement joins TRBV6-2 or TRBV6-3 to TRBJ2-1; TRBD2 matches at 14 bases. The CDR3 extends over 16 amino acids. Trimming at V came to 6 bases and at J to 6 bases, leaving 7 bases not matched to a gene. CDR1 and CDR2 (germline): MNHEY, SVGEGT. The CDR3 reads CASRPGTSGSFNEQFF. As DNA, the CDR3 is TGTGCCAGCAGACCTGGGACTAGCGGGAGTTTCAATGAGCAGTTCTTC.

The chain carries TRBV7-9 and TRBJ2-2; D is unclear. Per germline, CDR1 SEHNR and CDR2 FQNEAQ (reference sequence). This CDR3 comprises 12 residues. Deletions cut 6 bases from V and 6 bases from J, with 8 bases between. The CDR3 sequence is CASRAVAGELFF. For the CDR3, the DNA is TGTGCCAGCAGGGCAGTGGCCGGGGAGCTGTTTTTT.

V gene TRBV7-9 combines with J gene TRBJ2-3; 8 bases are shared with TRBD2. V gave up 8 bases and J gave up 0 bases; unmatched junction bases: 4. Germline-derived CDR1 and CDR2 are SEHNR and FQNEAQ (reference sequence). The CDR3 runs 14 residues. The chain's CDR3 is CASLERGSTDTQYF. DNA for the CDR3: TGTGCCAGCCTGGAGCGGGGGAGCACAGATACGCAGTATTTT. Combining the CDR3 with reference TRBV7-9 and TRBJ2-3 gives the whole variable domain DTGVSQNPRHKITKRGQNVTFRCDPISEHNRLYWYRQTLGQGPEFLTYFQNEAQLEKSRLLSDRFSAERPKGSFSTLEIQRTEQGDSAMYLCASLERGSTDTQYFGPGTRLTVL.

The chain is built from TRBV19 and TRBJ2-7; TRBD1 matches 8 bases. The trim removed 5 bases at V and 5 bases at J, leaving 8 bases unmatched. Germline CDR1 reads LNHDA; CDR2 reads SQIVND (reference sequence). CDR3 length: 14 amino acids. The CDR3 sequence is CASSAQGADHEQYF. The CDR3 region has the DNA TGTGCCAGTAGTGCTCAGGGGGCGGACCACGAGCAGTACTTC.

V and J are TRBV11-2 and TRBJ1-1; D not certain. Between the trimmed V and J ends, which lost 0 bases and 1 base, there was a span of 6 bases. The CDR3 length is 14 residues. Germline-derived CDR1 and CDR2 are SGHAT and FQNNGV. Written as DNA, the CDR3 is TGTGCCAGCAGCTTAGATAATTGGAACACTGAAGCTTTCTTT. It is translated as CASSLDNWNTEAFF. The complete variable domain, with remaining parts taken from reference TRBV11-2 and TRBJ1-1, reads EAGVAQSPRYKIIEKRQSVAFWCNPISGHATLYWYQQILGQGPKLLIQFQNNGVVDDSQLPKDRFSAERLKGVDSTLKIQPAKLEDSAVYLCASSLDNWNTEAFFGQGTRLTVV.

The chain combines TRBV25-1 with TRBJ1-2, with D hard to call. Germline values: CDR1 MGHDK, CDR2 SYGVNS. CDR3 length equals 12 residues. The V end was cut by 3 bases, the J end by 8 bases, with 10 bases between. The CDR3 nucleotides are TGTGCCAGCAGTGACCTCCCGGGCGGCTACACCTTC. Protein: CASSDLPGGYTF.

Only a few counts were recorded for this clonotype. The chain couples TRBV7-6 to TRBJ2-3; 10 bases are shared with TRBD2. CDR1 is SGHVS, CDR2 FNYEAQ, per germline. The CDR3 runs 16 residues. J was trimmed by 1 base and V by 1 base; bases with no gene match: 2. The CDR3 nucleotides are TGTGCCAGCAGCTTAGGAGCGGGAGGGGGCACAGATACGCAGTATTTT. It is translated as CASSLGAGGGTDTQYF.

This clonotype came up a few times. CDR3 sequence reads: CASSLQGANVLTF. Written as DNA, the CDR3 is TGTGCCAGCAGCTTGCAGGGGGCCAACGTCCTGACTTTC. The chain links TRBV11-2 to TRBJ2-6, with D unresolved. Deletions cut 3 bases from V and 4 bases from J, with 4 bases between. CDR1 and CDR2 (germline): SGHAT, FQNNGV. The CDR3 runs to 13 residues.

The genes are TRBV11-3 and TRBJ2-1; a possible D gene is TRBD2 (6 bases). This CDR3 spans 15 amino acids. Germline lookup yields CDR1 SGHNT and CDR2 YENEEA. V lost 8 bases, J lost 0 bases, and 14 bases lay in between. CDR3 DNA sequence: TGTGCCAGCGGAGGGACGGGGAGCTCCTACAATGAGCAGTTCTTC. As protein: CASGGTGSSYNEQFF.

V gene TRBV28 combines with J gene TRBJ2-3; D gene ambiguous. Germline assignment: CDR1 MDHEN and CDR2 SYDVKM. Trimming took off 8 bases at V and 10 bases at J, with 13 bases between the two ends. The CDR3 is 11 amino acids. The DNA for the CDR3 is TGTGCCAGCTCTGACCCCCGTGCGCAGTATTTT. It yields the protein CASSDPRAQYF.

This rearrangement joins TRBV28 to TRBJ1-6, with D perhaps matching TRBD1 (6 bases). V shed 3 bases and J shed 4 bases, with 10 bases lying between them. Germline assignment: CDR1 MDHEN and CDR2 SYDVKM. CDR3 size: 15 residues. CDR3 DNA: TGTGCCAGCAGTTTGGGGGCGAAGTATAATTCACCCCTCCACTTT. This gives the protein CASSLGAKYNSPLHF.

This clonotype was counted only a few times. V and J are TRBV27 and TRBJ1-4; D is perhaps TRBD1 (5 bases). The CDR3 has 17 amino acids. The germline CDR1 and CDR2 sequences are MNHEY and SMNVEV (reference sequence). V shed 8 bases and J shed 1 base, with 20 bases lying between them. The CDR3 coding sequence is TGTGCCAGCCGATCAACGGGGGGTAGGCGAACTAATGAAAAACTGTTTTTT. It translates to CASRSTGGRRTNEKLFF.

This chain uses TRBV19 with TRBJ1-5; D is ambiguous. CDR3 size: 14 residues. V lost 1 base and J 0 bases, leaving 4 bases between the germline ends. Germline V gene lookup returns CDR1 LNHDA and CDR2 SQIVND (reference sequence). CDR3 bases: TGTGCCAGTAGTATAGCAAATAGCAATCAGCCCCAGCATTTT. Translating gives CASSIANSNQPQHF.

As for this clonotype: This may be a read error: a much more frequent sequence differs by one nucleotide. The chain combines TRBV7-2 with TRBJ2-4; D unclear. V was pared by 5 bases and J by 9 bases, with 14 bases between. CDR3 size: 13 residues. Germline CDR1 SGHTA, CDR2 FQGNSA. CDR3 DNA sequence: TGTGCCAGCAGCAAAAGCTCGACAAGCATTCAGTACTTC. Amino acid sequence: CASSKSSTSIQYF.

The sample holds a few counts of this clonotype. The rearrangement links TRBV7-2 to TRBJ1-3, with D possibly matching TRBD1 (5 bases). Germline V gene sequence: CDR1 SGHTA, CDR2 FQGNSA. V was shortened by 0 bases and J by 3 bases, with 9 bases between the two germline ends. This CDR3 spans 15 amino acids. The CDR3 coding sequence is TGTGCCAGCAGCTTAGCCGGGGGGGGTGGAAACACCATATATTTT. Translating gives CASSLAGGGGNTIYF. The full variable domain, completed using reference TRBV7-2 and TRBJ1-3, is GAGVSQSPSNKVTEKGKDVELRCDPISGHTALYWYRQSLGQGLEFLIYFQGNSAPDKSGLPSDRFSAERTGGSVSTLTIQRTQQEDSAVYLCASSLAGGGGNTIYFGEGSWLTVV.

The chain recombines TRBV19 with TRBJ1-5, with D possibly TRBD1 on 6 matching bases. The germline V gene encodes CDR1 LNHDA and CDR2 SQIVND (reference sequence). The CDR3 is made up of 15 amino acids. V lost 1 base and J 4 bases, leaving 11 bases between the germline ends. The DNA for the CDR3 is TGTGCCAGTAGTATAGGAGGCAGGGGTAATCAGCCCCAGCATTTT. Its protein product is CASSIGGRGNQPQHF.

This clonotype occurred a few times. The V gene is TRBV6-1, the J gene TRBJ2-1; 8 nucleotides align to TRBD2. This CDR3 spans 16 amino acids. From germline, CDR1 is MNHNS and CDR2 SASEGT. V dropped 10 bases and J dropped 1; count of bases not matched to a gene: 12. CDR3 sequence reads: CATIRQAGASYNEQFF. CDR3 bases: TGTGCCACCATAAGGCAAGCGGGAGCATCCTACAATGAGCAGTTCTTC.

This chain joins TRBV7-2 and TRBJ1-2; no reliable D call. Trimming removed 9 bases at V and 2 bases at J, with 16 bases between. The CDR3 totals 14 residues. From germline, CDR1 is SGHTA and CDR2 FQGNSA. CDR3 in amino acids: CASQPGYSNYGYTF. CDR3 sequence (DNA): TGTGCCAGTCAGCCAGGATACAGCAACTATGGCTACACCTTC.

This clonotype occurred a few times. The CDR3 here is CASINRAPNTEAFF. The CDR3 DNA follows: TGTGCCAGCATCAACAGGGCCCCGAACACTGAAGCTTTCTTT. The chain joins TRBV7-2 to TRBJ1-1; the D gene is possibly TRBD1 (6 bases). The CDR3 contains 14 residues. Germline V gene data show CDR1 as SGHTA and CDR2 as FQGNSA. The ends were cut back, 7 bases at V and 1 base at J, with 13 bases in the middle.

This clonotype was found a few times. The chain links TRBV7-9 to TRBJ2-7; D possibly uses TRBD1 or TRBD2 (6 bases each). Trimming cost V 3 bases and J 7 bases, with 10 bases left between them. Looked up from germline, CDR1 is SEHNR and CDR2 is FQNEAQ (reference sequence). The CDR3 sequence is 12 residues long. The DNA for the CDR3 is TGTGCCAGCAGCTTTGAGGGGGGTGAGCAGTACGTC. It specifies CASSFEGGEQYV.

The sample holds a few counts of this clonotype. V and J are TRBV7-2 and TRBJ2-4; D call uncertain. CDR1 and CDR2 from the germline V gene are SGHTA and FQGNSA. The CDR3 is 16 residues long. The ends were cut back, 5 bases at V and 0 bases at J, with 14 bases in the middle. DNA for the CDR3: TGTGCCAGCAGCCATAGGACGGTACTAGCCAAAAACATTCAGTACTTC. Its protein product is CASSHRTVLAKNIQYF.

The chain employs TRBV6-5 and TRBJ2-1; the match to TRBD2 covers 12 bases. CDR1 and CDR2 (germline): MNHEY, SVGAGI. CDR3 length: 18 amino acids. Germline trimming cut 0 bases from V and 2 bases from J; bases unmatched to any gene: 5. The CDR3, as DNA: TGTGCCAGCAGTTACTCGGGACTAGCGGGCCCGACCTACAATGAGCAGTTCTTC. This gives the protein CASSYSGLAGPTYNEQFF.

The chain links TRBV6-1 to TRBJ2-1; D is possibly TRBD2 (6 bases). CDR3 length: 16 residues. Trimming took off 7 bases at V and 0 bases at J, with 16 bases between the two ends. In germline, CDR1 is MNHNS, CDR2 SASEGT. CDR3 sequence (DNA): TGTGCCAGCACCGGCGGGACTCCCAGCTCCTACAATGAGCAGTTCTTC. Translation: CASTGGTPSSYNEQFF.

This chain links TRBV11-3 with TRBJ1-2; maybe TRBD1 (5 bases). Germline V lookup: CDR1 SGHNT, CDR2 YENEEA. Trimming took off 5 bases at V and 7 bases at J, with 14 bases between the two ends. The CDR3 runs to 13 residues. DNA of the CDR3: TGTGCCAGCAGCCACGGGGGTGCGGGTGGCTACACCTTC. Amino acid sequence: CASSHGGAGGYTF.

The CDR3 DNA follows: TGCAGTGCGCCCGGGGGACTAGCGGGATCGGACGAGCAGTACTTC. This encodes CSAPGGLAGSDEQYF. The chain carries TRBV20-1 and TRBJ2-7, with 13 positions matching TRBD2. Germline V CDR1 and CDR2: DFQATT, SNEGSKA (reference sequence). The junction had 10 bases not matched to a gene; V was cut back by 6 bases and J by 5 bases. The CDR3 extends over 15 amino acids.

This clonotype came up a few times. The rearrangement joins TRBV7-8 to TRBJ2-1; no clear D gene. This CDR3 comprises 16 residues. V was trimmed by 0 bases and J by 6 bases, leaving 15 bases between them. Germline V lookup: CDR1 SGHVS, CDR2 FQNEAQ. The CDR3 region is CASSLALELVSNEQFF. Here the CDR3 DNA reads TGTGCCAGCAGCTTAGCGCTAGAGCTAGTTTCCAATGAGCAGTTCTTC. Combining the CDR3 with reference TRBV7-8 and TRBJ2-1 gives the whole variable domain GAGVSQSPRYKVAKRGQDVALRCDPISGHVSLFWYQQALGQGPEFLTYFQNEAQLDKSGLPSDRFFAERPEGSVSTLKIQRTQQEDSAVYLCASSLALELVSNEQFFGPGTRLTVL.